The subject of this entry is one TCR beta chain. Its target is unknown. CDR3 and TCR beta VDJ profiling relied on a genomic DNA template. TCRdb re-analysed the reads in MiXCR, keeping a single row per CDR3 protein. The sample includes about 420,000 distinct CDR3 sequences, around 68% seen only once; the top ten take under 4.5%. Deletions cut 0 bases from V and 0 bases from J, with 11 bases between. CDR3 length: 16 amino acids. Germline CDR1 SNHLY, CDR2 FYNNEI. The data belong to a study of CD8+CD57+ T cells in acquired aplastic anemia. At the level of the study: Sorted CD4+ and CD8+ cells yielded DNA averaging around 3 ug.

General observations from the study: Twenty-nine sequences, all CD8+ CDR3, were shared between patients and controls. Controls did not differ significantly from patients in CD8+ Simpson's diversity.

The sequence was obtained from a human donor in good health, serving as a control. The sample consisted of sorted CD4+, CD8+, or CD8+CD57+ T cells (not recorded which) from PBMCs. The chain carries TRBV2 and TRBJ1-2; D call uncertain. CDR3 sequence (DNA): TGTGCCAGCAGTGAAGCGCACGTCCGCTCTAACTATGGCTACACCTTC. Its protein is CASSEAHVRSNYGYTF.